This TCR beta chain came from a study of blood T cell repertoires in COVID-19. The overall study: COVID-19 samples from acute and convalescent phases originated in the United States, Italy and Spain. T cells, B-cell-depleted T cells, or PBMCs supplied cDNA or gDNA.

CDR1 and CDR2 from the germline V gene are SGHRS and YFSETQ. V lost 4 bases to trimming and J lost 5 bases; unmatched junction nucleotides: 4. The CDR3 has 15 amino acids. Residents of 20 to 25 US areas, aged roughly 18 to 90 years, made up the participants. Authors' processing steps: Estimation of nucleated cell counts was performed using reference gene primer amplification. The repertoire was sequenced with immunoSEQ multiplex PCR; TCRdb's copy has only in-frame clones and lacks some. Clonal size and the V and J genes are those of that table, whereas D and trimming came from the DNA. Of about 210,000 clones in the sample, roughly 87% were seen once.

The clonotype comes from a man in his late teens or twenties with acute COVID-19. The rearrangement links TRBV5-1 to TRBJ2-1; 12 nucleotides align to TRBD2. Input material: PBMCs or T cells enriched from blood (not recorded which). CDR3 protein: CASSRGLAGNNEQFF. CDR3 bases: TGCGCCAGCAGCAGGGGACTAGCGGGCAACAATGAGCAGTTCTTC.